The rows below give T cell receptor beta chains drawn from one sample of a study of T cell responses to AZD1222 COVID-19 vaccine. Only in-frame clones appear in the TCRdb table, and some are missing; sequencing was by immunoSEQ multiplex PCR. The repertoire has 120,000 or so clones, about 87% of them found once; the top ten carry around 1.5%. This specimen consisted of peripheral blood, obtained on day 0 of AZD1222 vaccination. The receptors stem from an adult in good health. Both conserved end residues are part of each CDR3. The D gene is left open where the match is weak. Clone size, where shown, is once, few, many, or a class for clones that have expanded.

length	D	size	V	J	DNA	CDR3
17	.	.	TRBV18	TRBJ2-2	TGTGCCAGCTCACCAACAGGGATCGCCCTAATGGCCGGGGAGCTGTTTTTT	CASSPTGIALMAGELFF
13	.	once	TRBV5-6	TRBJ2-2	TGTGCCAGCAGCTTCGGGGGTAGCGGGGAGCTGTTTTTT	CASSFGGSGELFF
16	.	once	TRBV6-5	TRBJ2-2	TGTGCCAGCAGTTTTAATGGCCCCGCGGACACCGGGGAGCTGTTTTTT	CASSFNGPADTGELFF
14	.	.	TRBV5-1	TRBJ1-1	TGCGCCAGCAGCGGGGAAGCCCTGAACACTGAAGCTTTCTTT	CASSGEALNTEAFF
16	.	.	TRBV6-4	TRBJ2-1	TGTGCCAGCAGTGTCCCGACACACGAGCACTACAATGAGCAGTTCTTC	CASSVPTHEHYNEQFF
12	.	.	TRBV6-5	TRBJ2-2	TGTGCCAGCAGTTTAGTCGCCGGGGAGCTGTTTTTT	CASSLVAGELFF
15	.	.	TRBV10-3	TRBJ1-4	TGTGCCATCAGTGAGTCGTCGGGGGGCTGGGAAAAACTGTTTTTT	CAISESSGGWEKLFF
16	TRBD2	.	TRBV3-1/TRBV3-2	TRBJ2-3	TGTGCCAGCAGCCGAGACTTGCTAGCGGGCACAGATACGCAGTATTTT	CASSRDLLAGTDTQYF
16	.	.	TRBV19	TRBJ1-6	TGTGCCAGTAGTATTAGGGGGGGGACCACCGGTTCACCCCTCCACTTT	CASSIRGGTTGSPLHF
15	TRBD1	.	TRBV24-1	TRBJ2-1	TGTGCCACCAGTGAATCGGGACAGGGGAACAATGAGCAGTTCTTC	CATSESGQGNNEQFF
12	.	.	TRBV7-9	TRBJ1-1	TGTGCCAGCAGACAGGGTGATACTGAAGCTTTCTTT	CASRQGDTEAFF
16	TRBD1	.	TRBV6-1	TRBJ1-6	TGTGCCAGCAGTGACCAAGGGACAGGGATTAATTCACCCCTCCACTTT	CASSDQGTGINSPLHF
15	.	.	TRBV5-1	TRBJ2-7	TGCGCCAGCAGCTTGTATCCGGACTCCTCCTACGAGCAGTACTTC	CASSLYPDSSYEQYF
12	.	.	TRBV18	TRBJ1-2	TGTGCCAGCTCACCTAGGGGCGAAGGCTACACCTTC	CASSPRGEGYTF
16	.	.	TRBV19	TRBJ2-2	TGTGCCAGTAGGCCCGTACGGTCCGCGAACACCGGGGAGCTGTTTTTT	CASRPVRSANTGELFF
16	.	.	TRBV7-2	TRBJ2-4	TGTGCCAGCAGCTTAGCTGCGGGACTAGCCAAAAACATTCAGTACTTC	CASSLAAGLAKNIQYF
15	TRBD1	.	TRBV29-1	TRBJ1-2	TGCAGCGTACGAACGGGACAGCCCCAGGGGCATGGCTACACCTTC	CSVRTGQPQGHGYTF
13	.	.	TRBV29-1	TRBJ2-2	TGCAGCGCCAAGGGTGGAAACACCGGGGAGCTGTTTTTT	CSAKGGNTGELFF
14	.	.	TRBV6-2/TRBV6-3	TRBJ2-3	TGTGCCAGCAGTTACCTTAGTTTCGCAGATACGCAGTATTTT	CASSYLSFADTQYF
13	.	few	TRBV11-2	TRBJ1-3	TGTGCCAGCAGCTCCTTGTCTGGAAACACCATATATTTT	CASSSLSGNTIYF
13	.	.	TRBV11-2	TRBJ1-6	TGTGCCAGCAGCTTTCCGGGGGCTTCACCCCTCCACTTT	CASSFPGASPLHF
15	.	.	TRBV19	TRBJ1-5	TGTGCCAGTTGGAGGGGGGGGGTTAGCAATCAGCCCCAGCATTTT	CASWRGGVSNQPQHF
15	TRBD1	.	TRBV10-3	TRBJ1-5	TGTGCCATCAGTGGGGGGACAGGTCGCAATCAGCCCCAGCATTTT	CAISGGTGRNQPQHF
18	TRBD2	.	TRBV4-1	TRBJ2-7	TGCGCCAGCAGCCCTCGAGGGGGGGCTGAGGGGACTAGCGGCGAGCAGTACTTC	CASSPRGGAEGTSGEQYF
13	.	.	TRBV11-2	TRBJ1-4	TGTGCCAGCAGCAACGGCGTTGAAGAAAAACTGTTTTTT	CASSNGVEEKLFF
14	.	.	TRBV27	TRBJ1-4	TGTGCCAGCAGCCCCGGGACGGTGCTTGAAAAACTGTTTTTT	CASSPGTVLEKLFF
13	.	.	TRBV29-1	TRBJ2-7	TGCAGCGTTGAAGGAGGGACCTCCTACGAGCAGTACTTC	CSVEGGTSYEQYF
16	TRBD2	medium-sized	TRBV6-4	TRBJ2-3	TGTGCCAGCAGTGACACCGGGACTAGCGGCACAGATACGCAGTATTTT	CASSDTGTSGTDTQYF
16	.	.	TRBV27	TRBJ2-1	TGTGCCAGCACCCCACTGGGGGGGACAATAGGCTCCGAGCAGTTCTTC	CASTPLGGTIGSEQFF
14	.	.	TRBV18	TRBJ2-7	TGTGCCAGCTCCCTCCGGGCCGCGACCTACGAGCAGTACTTC	CASSLRAATYEQYF
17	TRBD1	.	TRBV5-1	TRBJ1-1	TGCGCCAGCAGCTGGGGGACAGGTAGAGAGGGGAACACTGAAGCTTTCTTT	CASSWGTGREGNTEAFF